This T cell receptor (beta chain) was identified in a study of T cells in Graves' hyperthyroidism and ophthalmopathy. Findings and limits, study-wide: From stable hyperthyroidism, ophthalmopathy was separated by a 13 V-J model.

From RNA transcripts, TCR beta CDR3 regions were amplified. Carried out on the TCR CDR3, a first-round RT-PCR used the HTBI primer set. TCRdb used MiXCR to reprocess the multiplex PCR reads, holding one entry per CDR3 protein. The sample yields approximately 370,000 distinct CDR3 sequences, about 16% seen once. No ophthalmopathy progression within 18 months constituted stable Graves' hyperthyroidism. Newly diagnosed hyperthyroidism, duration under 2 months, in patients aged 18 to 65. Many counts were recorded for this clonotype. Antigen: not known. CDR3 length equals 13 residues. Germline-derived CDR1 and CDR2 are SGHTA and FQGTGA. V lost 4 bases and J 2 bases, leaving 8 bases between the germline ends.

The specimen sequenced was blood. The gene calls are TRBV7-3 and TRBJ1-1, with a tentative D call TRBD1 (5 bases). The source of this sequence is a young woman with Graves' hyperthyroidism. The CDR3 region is CASSWDSNTEAFF. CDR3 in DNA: TGTGCCAGCAGCTGGGACTCAAACACTGAAGCTTTCTTT. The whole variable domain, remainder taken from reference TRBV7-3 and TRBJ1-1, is GAGVSQTPSNKVTEKGKYVELRCDPISGHTALYWYRQSLGQGPEFLIYFQGTGAADDSGLPNDRFFAVRPEGSVSTLKIQRTERGDSAVYLCASSWDSNTEAFFGQGTRLTVV.